The 16 T cell receptor beta chains in this list originate from one sample, sequenced in a study of cytomegalovirus exposure and HLA in healthy donors. 60 Vbeta and 13 Jbeta primers were used in PCR. TCRdb's table, derived via immunoSEQ multiplex PCR, lists solely in-frame clones and lacks some. The table includes 130,000 or so clones, about 61% detected once. The source material was PBMCs. The receptors originated from a woman aged 40 to 49 in good health and CMV-seronegative.

The rearrangement uses TRBV6-1 and TRBJ1-1, with a tentative D call TRBD1 (5 bases). CDR3 length: 13 residues. V was shortened by 7 bases and J by 4 bases, with 13 bases between the two germline ends. Per germline, CDR1 MNHNS and CDR2 SASEGT. The CDR3 sequence: CASIGGVTTEAFF. CDR3 in DNA: TGTGCCAGCATCGGAGGGGTCACCACTGAAGCTTTCTTT.

This clone was counted only a few times. This chain uses TRBV15 with TRBJ1-3; 7 bases agree with TRBD1. CDR3 length equals 16 residues. Germline V gives CDR1 LNHNV, CDR2 YYDKDF (reference sequence). V shed 5 bases, J shed 1 base, and the junction held 8 bases outside the gene matches. The CDR3 protein is CATSPDRAISGNTIYF. CDR3 nucleotides: TGTGCCACCAGCCCCGACAGGGCGATATCTGGAAACACCATATATTTT.

This clone showed up just a few times. J is TRBJ1-1 and V is TRBV6-1, with no clear D. Germline V CDR1 and CDR2: MNHNS, SASEGT. Trimming removed 5 bases from V and 3 bases from J, with 7 bases in between. CDR3 length equals 12 residues. The CDR3 protein is CASSQIYTEAFF. As DNA, the CDR3 is TGTGCCAGCAGTCAGATTTACACTGAAGCTTTCTTT.

The chain employs TRBV5-5 and TRBJ1-4; 7 positions agree with TRBD1. Unmatched junction bases numbered 7, after V lost 2 bases and J lost 6 bases. Germline-derived CDR1 and CDR2 are SGHKS and YYEKEE (reference sequence). The CDR3 sequence is 15 residues long. For the CDR3, the DNA is TGTGCCAGCAGCTTCGCCGGGACAGAAGATGAAAAACTGTTTTTT. Residues: CASSFAGTEDEKLFF. Together with reference TRBV5-5 and TRBJ1-4, the CDR3 gives the full variable domain: DAGVTQSPTHLIKTRGQQVTLRCSPISGHKSVSWYQQVLGQGPQFIFQYYEKEERGRGNFPDRFSARQFPNYSSELNVNALLLGDSALYLCASSFAGTEDEKLFFGSGTQLSVL.

The V call is TRBV6-6, the J call TRBJ2-5; TRBD1 matches at 8 bases. The CDR3 spans 14 residues. Germline CDR1 and CDR2: MNHNY and SVGAGI (reference sequence). V lost 2 bases to trimming and J lost 2 bases; unmatched junction nucleotides: 1. Written as DNA, the CDR3 is TGTGCCAGCAGTTACCGGACAGGGCAAGAGACCCAGTACTTC. Its protein is CASSYRTGQETQYF.

V usage is TRBV9 and J usage is TRBJ2-7; possibly TRBD2 for D (6 bases). This CDR3 is 13 amino acids long. Germline values: CDR1 SGDLS, CDR2 YYNGEE. V was cut by 3 bases and J by 9 bases, with 16 bases left in between. DNA of the CDR3: TGTGCCAGCAGCGGTCAATGGCAGGGACTGCAGTACTTC. The encoded protein is CASSGQWQGLQYF. Filled out from reference TRBV9 and TRBJ2-7, the complete variable domain reads DSGVTQTPKHLITATGQRVTLRCSPRSGDLSVYWYQQSLDQGLQFLIQYYNGEERAKGNILERFSAQQFPDLHSELNLSSLELGDSALYFCASSGQWQGLQYFGPGTRLTVT.

The chain is built from TRBV5-1 and TRBJ2-1; 7 nucleotides agree with TRBD2. Germline V CDR1 and CDR2: SGHRS, YFSETQ. Unmatched junction bases numbered 14, after V lost 9 bases and J lost 8 bases. The CDR3 contains 14 residues. CDR3 residues: CATHRGLDSDEQFF. CDR3 in DNA: TGCGCCACTCACAGAGGACTAGACTCGGATGAGCAGTTCTTC.

This clone was picked up a small number of times. This chain uses TRBV9 with TRBJ2-1; TRBD1 aligns across 8 bases. Per germline, CDR1 SGDLS and CDR2 YYNGEE. This CDR3 region has 15 residues. V was clipped by 4 bases and J by 6 bases; unmatched bases: 9. CDR3 nucleotides: TGTGCCAGCAGCCTCCGACAGGGGATGGGCAATGAGCAGTTCTTC. Translation gives CASSLRQGMGNEQFF.

The chain has TRBV5-4 and TRBJ1-2; D perhaps matches TRBD1 (5 bases). CDR3 length equals 15 residues. Germline CDR1 SGHNT, CDR2 YYREEE (reference sequence). V was cut by 2 bases and J by 4 bases, with 15 bases left in between. This chain's CDR3 is CASSLQFRDPYGYTF. CDR3 DNA sequence: TGTGCCAGCAGCTTACAGTTCAGGGATCCCTATGGCTACACCTTC.

This clone was recorded only once. The V call is TRBV11-2, the J call TRBJ2-5, with 9 nucleotides matching TRBD1. After removal of 5 bases from V and 8 bases from J, the junction contained 6 bases not matched to a gene. The V gene's germline CDR1 is SGHAT and CDR2 FQNNGV. This CDR3 contains 13 residues. CDR3 amino acids: CASSPGQGGTQYF. The CDR3 DNA follows: TGTGCCAGCAGCCCGGGACAGGGAGGAACCCAGTACTTC.

In its sample, this clone was seen once. J is TRBJ1-2 and V is TRBV5-1; D ambiguous. Germline V gene sequence: CDR1 SGHRS, CDR2 YFSETQ. CDR3 size: 15 residues. Trimming removed 0 bases from V and 2 bases from J, with 11 bases in between. In nucleotides, the CDR3 is TGCGCCAGCAGCTTGGGGGAGGGAGCGAACTATGGCTACACCTTC. Translating it yields CASSLGEGANYGYTF.

V and J are TRBV7-2 and TRBJ1-1; D might be TRBD1 (5 bases). Germline values: CDR1 SGHTA, CDR2 FQGNSA. The CDR3 sequence is 16 residues long. The germline V and J ends were trimmed by 1 base and 4 bases, with 16 bases remaining between them. CDR3 coding DNA: TGTGCCAGCAGCTTAGGTCAAGGGACCGGGGGCACTGAAGCTTTCTTT. It codes for CASSLGQGTGGTEAFF.

The chain has TRBV6-1 and TRBJ1-5, with 9 bases that match TRBD1. The CDR3 sequence is 15 residues long. Germline-derived CDR1 and CDR2 are MNHNS and SASEGT. After removal of 5 bases from V and 5 bases from J, the junction contained 7 bases not matched to a gene. The CDR3 DNA sequence: TGTGCCAGCAGTCTGCTGGGACAGGGTGATCAGCCCCAGCATTTT. It is translated as CASSLLGQGDQPQHF.

The chain is built from TRBV23-1 and TRBJ2-1, with D possibly being TRBD1 (8 bases). TRBV23-1 is designated an ORF whose function remains uncertain. V was cut by 0 bases and J by 4 bases, with 19 bases left in between. The CDR3 has 18 residues. CDR3 amino acids: CASSQSETGEGRYNEQFF. DNA for the CDR3: TGCGCCAGCAGTCAATCGGAGACAGGGGAGGGTAGGTACAATGAGCAGTTCTTC.

CDR3 sequence (DNA): TGCGCCAGCAGCTCCGGGACAGGGGCCTACGAGCAGTACTTC. Its translation is CASSSGTGAYEQYF. The genes are TRBV5-1 and TRBJ2-7; TRBD1 aligns across 10 bases. Germline CDR1 reads SGHRS; CDR2 reads YFSETQ. Losses at the gene ends were 3 bases for V and 2 bases for J; bases not matched to a gene: 2. The CDR3 is 14 amino acids.

The chain employs TRBV5-6 and TRBJ1-2, with TRBD1 as a possible D gene (6 bases). Trimming left V 0 bases short and J 4 bases short, with 10 bases between. The germline V gene has CDR1 SGHDT and CDR2 YYEEEE. The CDR3 loop spans 14 amino acids. The CDR3: CASSLVGTSYGYTF. The DNA for the CDR3 is TGTGCCAGCAGCTTGGTGGGGACAAGCTATGGCTACACCTTC.